These 17 T cell receptor beta chains originate from one sample sequenced in a study of regulatory T cells in long-lasting Graves disease. The time point denotes: newly diagnosed GD, antithyroid drugs for less than 3 months. Extracted PBMC RNA gave rise to the TCR library. With iRepertoire HTBI primers and Arm-PCR of CDR3 regions, TCR beta libraries were built. TCRdb re-called the multiplex PCR reads through MiXCR, storing one row per CDR3 protein. The sample shows 450,000 to 500,000 distinct CDR3 sequences, about a sixth of them seen only once. The same sample was also studied in work on T cells in Graves' hyperthyroidism and ophthalmopathy.

The sample consisted of peripheral blood mononuclear cells (PBMCs), taken at new diagnosis, from a patient treated with antithyroid drugs. All receptors derive from a man in his forties with Graves disease.

This clonotype was recorded many times. This rearrangement joins TRBV20-1 to TRBJ2-7; 8 positions agree with TRBD2. The CDR3 loop spans 12 amino acids. Germline loops: CDR1 DFQATT, CDR2 SNEGSKA (reference sequence). Trimming at V came to 7 bases and at J to 6 bases, leaving 8 bases not matched to a gene. In DNA form, the CDR3 reads TGCAGTGGGACTCCGGGACTAGGCGAGCAGTACTTC. This translates into CSGTPGLGEQYF.

This clonotype was observed at least ten times. The chain couples TRBV28 to TRBJ2-7; 9 bases are shared with TRBD1. Looked up from germline, CDR1 is MDHEN and CDR2 is SYDVKM. With 3 bases clipped from V and 4 bases from J, the junction kept 7 bases outside the gene matches. This CDR3 is built from 15 residues. This chain's CDR3 is CASSFPDRGQYEQYF. The CDR3 DNA reads as TGTGCCAGCAGTTTCCCGGACAGGGGACAATACGAGCAGTACTTC.

This clonotype was observed many times. J is TRBJ1-2 and V is TRBV27; D ambiguous. This CDR3 spans 12 amino acids. The germline V gene encodes CDR1 MNHEY and CDR2 SMNVEV (reference sequence). Deletions cut 5 bases from V and 7 bases from J, with 11 bases between. The CDR3 here is CASSPRGSGYTF. CDR3 DNA: TGTGCCAGCAGTCCCCGGGGTTCTGGCTACACCTTC.

This clonotype was found many times. CDR3 region: CAWSESGVVNQPQHF. The CDR3 nucleotides read TGTGCCTGGAGTGAATCTGGAGTAGTCAATCAGCCCCAGCATTTT. This rearrangement joins TRBV30 to TRBJ1-5; D remains unclear. Between the trimmed V and J ends, which lost 1 base and 3 bases, there was a span of 13 bases. CDR1 is GTSNPN, CDR2 SVGIG, per germline (reference sequence). The CDR3 has 15 amino acids.

This clonotype was counted ten times or more. V gene TRBV2 combines with J gene TRBJ2-1; perhaps TRBD1 as D (6 bases). V dropped 8 bases and J dropped 0 bases, with 14 bases sitting between them. Germline V gives CDR1 SNHLY, CDR2 FYNNEI. There are 15 residues in the CDR3. The chain's CDR3 is CASDKQGGSYNEQFF. CDR3 coding DNA: TGTGCCAGCGACAAACAAGGGGGCTCCTACAATGAGCAGTTCTTC.

The rearrangement uses TRBV20-1 and TRBJ2-3, with D possibly matching TRBD2 (6 bases). V lost 0 bases and J 4 bases, leaving 14 bases between the germline ends. Germline-derived CDR1 and CDR2 are DFQATT and SNEGSKA (reference sequence). The CDR3 consists of 15 residues. The CDR3 DNA reads as TGCAGTGCTAGAGATAGTGGCGGGATTGCAGATACGCAGTATTTT. Translating gives CSARDSGGIADTQYF.

Concerning this clonotype itself: A much larger clone differs by one base, so this may be a read error. Since the CDR3 does not end with the conserved phenylalanine or tryptophan, this likely comes from a read error. The J gene is TRBJ1-1, the V gene TRBV6-2 or TRBV6-3; a possible D gene is TRBD1 (5 bases). Looked up from germline, CDR1 is MNHEY and CDR2 is SVGEGT. This CDR3 spans 14 amino acids. Trimming left V 8 bases short and J 2 bases short, with 15 bases between. The CDR3 reads CASHSGTKNTEAFS. Here the CDR3 DNA reads TGTGCCAGCCACTCCGGGACGAAAAACACTGAAGCTTTCTCT.

In this sample, this clonotype turned up many times. This chain uses TRBV29-1 with TRBJ2-7; the match to TRBD1 covers 7 bases. V trimming: 6 bases; J trimming: 3 bases; junction bases outside the gene matches: 5. The CDR3 sequence is 12 residues long. Germline loops: CDR1 SQVTM, CDR2 ANQGSEA. CDR3 nucleotide sequence: TGCAGCGTCCGGGACAGCATCTACGAGCAGTACTTC. This translates into CSVRDSIYEQYF.

The chain uses TRBV28 and TRBJ2-3; D possibly matches TRBD1 or TRBD2 (5 bases each). Germline CDR1 is MDHEN and CDR2 is SYDVKM. The V end lost 8 bases, the J end lost 4 bases, and 25 bases lay between the germline ends. There are 17 residues in the CDR3. CDR3 bases: TGTGCCAGCTCACCACAGCGGCCAGGGAGATATGCAGATACGCAGTATTTT. As protein: CASSPQRPGRYADTQYF.

This clonotype was detected ten times or more. The J gene is TRBJ2-3, the V gene TRBV11-1; D gene ambiguous. CDR3 length: 11 amino acids. V was shortened by 1 base and J by 7 bases, with 3 bases between the two germline ends. Per germline, CDR1 SGHAT and CDR2 FQDESV (reference sequence). The CDR3 DNA is TGTGCCAGCAGCTTAGAGAATACGCAGTATTTT. Translating it yields CASSLENTQYF.

This clonotype was seen ten or more times. The V call is TRBV12-3 or TRBV12-4, the J call TRBJ2-5; D ambiguous. This CDR3 comprises 14 residues. Trimming stripped 5 bases from V and 0 bases from J, with 10 bases between. CDR3 loop: CASSRYRDQETQYF. The CDR3 DNA reads TGTGCCAGCAGTAGATACCGGGACCAAGAGACCCAGTACTTC.

Here the CDR3 reads CSARDVLTWGSQETQYF. Written as DNA, the CDR3 is TGCAGTGCTAGGGATGTCTTAACCTGGGGAAGCCAAGAGACCCAGTACTTC. This sequence joins TRBV20-1 and TRBJ2-5; D unresolved. Germline-derived CDR1 and CDR2 are DFQATT and SNEGSKA (reference sequence). The CDR3 length is 17 residues. V was shortened by 3 bases and J by 1 base, with 21 bases between the two germline ends.

This chain joins TRBV7-9 and TRBJ2-7; TRBD2 agrees at 10 bases. CDR1 is SEHNR, CDR2 FQNEAQ, per germline (reference sequence). There are 14 residues in the CDR3. V trimming: 5 bases; J trimming: 6 bases; junction bases outside the gene matches: 7. The CDR3 DNA sequence: TGTGCCAGCAGCATCAGCGGGAGGGTTCGCGAGCAGTACTTC. This sequence encodes CASSISGRVREQYF.

Many counts were recorded for this clonotype. V is TRBV7-6 and J is TRBJ2-1, with 11 bases that match TRBD1. The CDR3 is 15 amino acids. Germline V gives CDR1 SGHVS, CDR2 FNYEAQ. V lost 1 base, J lost 8 bases, and 4 bases stayed unmatched. The CDR3 DNA sequence: TGTGCCAGCAGCTTAGTAGGACAGGGGGCTTATGAGCAGTTCTTC. It encodes CASSLVGQGAYEQFF.

This clonotype was detected only a few times. The chain combines TRBV19 with TRBJ1-1; D is unclear. V shed 0 bases and J shed 10 bases, with 15 bases lying between them. The CDR3 has 14 residues. CDR1 LNHDA and CDR2 SQIVND come from the germline V gene (reference sequence). The CDR3 DNA is TGTGCCAGTAGTATAGATGCCCTTTCCGGACGAGCTTTCTTT. This sequence encodes CASSIDALSGRAFF.

This clonotype was counted ten times or more. The rearrangement joins TRBV13 to TRBJ2-5, with TRBD1 as a possible D gene (5 bases). Germline V gene sequence: CDR1 PRHDT, CDR2 FYEKMQ (reference sequence). The CDR3 length is 14 residues. Trimming left V 3 bases short and J 5 bases short, with 13 bases between. This CDR3 reads CASSFGRAGETQYF. CDR3 DNA sequence: TGTGCCAGCAGCTTCGGAAGGGCAGGGGAGACCCAGTACTTC.

This clonotype has at least ten counts. The chain joins TRBV30 to TRBJ1-1; D call uncertain. Germline V lookup: CDR1 GTSNPN, CDR2 SVGIG (reference sequence). V lost 2 bases and J 8 bases, leaving 9 bases between the germline ends. The CDR3 consists of 11 residues. CDR3 DNA sequence: TGTGCCTGGAGTCCCAGTAGAGAAGCTTTCTTT. Its translation is CAWSPSREAFF.